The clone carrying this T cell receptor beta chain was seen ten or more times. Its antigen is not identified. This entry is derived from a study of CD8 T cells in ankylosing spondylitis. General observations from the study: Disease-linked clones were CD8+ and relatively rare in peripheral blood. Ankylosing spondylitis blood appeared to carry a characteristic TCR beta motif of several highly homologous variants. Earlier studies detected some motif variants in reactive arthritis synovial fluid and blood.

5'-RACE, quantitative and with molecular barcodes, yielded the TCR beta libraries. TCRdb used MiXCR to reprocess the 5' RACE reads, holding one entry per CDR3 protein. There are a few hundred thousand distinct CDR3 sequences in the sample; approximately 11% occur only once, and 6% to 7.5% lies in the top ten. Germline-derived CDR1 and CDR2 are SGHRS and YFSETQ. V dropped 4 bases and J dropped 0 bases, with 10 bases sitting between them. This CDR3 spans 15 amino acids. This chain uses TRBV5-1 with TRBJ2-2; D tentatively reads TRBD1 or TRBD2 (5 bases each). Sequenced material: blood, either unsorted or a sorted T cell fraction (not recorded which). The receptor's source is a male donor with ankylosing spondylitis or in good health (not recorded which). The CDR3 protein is CASSVGTSNTGELFF. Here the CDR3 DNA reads TGCGCCAGCAGCGTGGGGACCTCGAACACCGGGGAGCTGTTTTTT.